What follows is one T cell receptor beta chain and its context. The sample belongs to a study of blood T cell repertoires in COVID-19. Study-wide context: Collection of acute and convalescent COVID-19 samples took place in the United States, Italy and Spain.

Authors' data handling: Estimated nucleated cell counts came from reference gene primer amplification. Sequencing was performed with immunoSEQ multiplex PCR; in TCRdb, only in-frame clones are kept and a portion is missing. V and J calls and clone size come straight from that table; D and trimming were deduced from the DNA. The sample consists of 60,000 to 80,000 clones, over 85% of them appearing once. Germline-derived CDR1 and CDR2 are MNHEY and SVGEGT. The V and J ends lost 5 bases and 7 bases respectively, with 9 bases between them. This CDR3 spans 12 amino acids. Sample: peripheral blood. V usage is TRBV6-2 or TRBV6-3 and J usage is TRBJ1-5; D unresolved. The origin of this receptor is a human donor in a cohort sampled during active COVID-19. The chain's CDR3 is CASSPSGQPQHF. In DNA form, the CDR3 reads TGTGCCAGCAGTCCCTCGGGGCAGCCCCAGCATTTT.